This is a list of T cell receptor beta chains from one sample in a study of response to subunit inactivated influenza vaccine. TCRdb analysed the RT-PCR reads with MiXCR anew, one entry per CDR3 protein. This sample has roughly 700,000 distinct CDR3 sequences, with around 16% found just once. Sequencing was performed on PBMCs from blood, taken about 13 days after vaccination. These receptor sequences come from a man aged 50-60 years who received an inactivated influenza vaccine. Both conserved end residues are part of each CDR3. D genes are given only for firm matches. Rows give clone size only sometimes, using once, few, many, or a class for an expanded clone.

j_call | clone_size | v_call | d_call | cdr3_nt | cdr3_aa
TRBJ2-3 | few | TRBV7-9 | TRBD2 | TGTGCCAGCAGCATTAGCGGGAGGAGCACAGATACGCAGTATTTT | CASSISGRSTDTQYF
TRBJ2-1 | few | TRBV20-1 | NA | TGCAGTGCTAGCGGACTACGTAATGAGCAGTTCTTC | CSASGLRNEQFF
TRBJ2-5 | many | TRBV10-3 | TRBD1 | TGTGCCAGTTCCGGGACAGCCCAAGAGACCCAGTACTTC | CASSGTAQETQYF
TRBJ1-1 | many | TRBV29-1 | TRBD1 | TGCAGCGCTTCGACAGGGGGAGGAACTGAAGCTTTCTTT | CSASTGGGTEAFF
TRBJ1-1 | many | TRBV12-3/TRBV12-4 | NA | TGTGCCAGCAGTTTTGGGACCCATCGCTCTGAAGCTTTCTTT | CASSFGTHRSEAFF
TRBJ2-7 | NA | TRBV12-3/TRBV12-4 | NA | TGTGCCAGCAGTTTAGGCGGAGGGGGCGCGGGCGAGCAGTACTTC | CASSLGGGGAGEQYF
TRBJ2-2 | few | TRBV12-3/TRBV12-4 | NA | TGTGCCAGCAGTTTCGGGCTAGCGAACACCGGGGAGCTGTTTTTT | CASSFGLANTGELFF
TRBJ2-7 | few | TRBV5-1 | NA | TGCGCCAGCAGCCCTTCAAAGGGAGGCTACGAGCAGTACTTC | CASSPSKGGYEQYF
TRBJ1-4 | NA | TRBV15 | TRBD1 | TGTGCCACCAGCGGGAGACAGGGGTCTGCGTTTTTT | CATSGRQGSAFF
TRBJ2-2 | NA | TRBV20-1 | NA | TGCAGTGCTAGACACGGGGTCGGGACCGGGGAGCTGTTTTTT | CSARHGVGTGELFF
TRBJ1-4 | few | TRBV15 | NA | TGTGCCACCAGCAGACAGATTGAAAAACTGTTTTTT | CATSRQIEKLFF
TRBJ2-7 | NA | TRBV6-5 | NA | TGTGCCAGCAGTTACACAGGGTGGGCCGAGCAGTACTTC | CASSYTGWAEQYF
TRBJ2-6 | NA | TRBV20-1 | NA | TGCAGTGCTCGACCGGGAGTCTGGGGCCGCGGGGCCAACGTCCTGACTTTC | CSARPGVWGRGANVLTF
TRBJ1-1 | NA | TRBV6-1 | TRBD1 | TGTGCCAGCAGTAAACAGGGGTTGAACACTGAAGCTTTCTTT | CASSKQGLNTEAFF
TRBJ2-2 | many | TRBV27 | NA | TGTGCCAGCACCAGCACCGGGGAGCTGTTTTTT | CASTSTGELFF
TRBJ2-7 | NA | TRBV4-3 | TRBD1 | TGCGCCAGCAGCCAAGGGAAAGACAGGGGCGAGCAGTACTTC | CASSQGKDRGEQYF
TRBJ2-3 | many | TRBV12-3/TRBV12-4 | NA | TGTGCCAGCAGCCCTAGGGGGCGGGGGTCGCCCACTTATACGCAGTATTTT | CASSPRGRGSPTYTQYF
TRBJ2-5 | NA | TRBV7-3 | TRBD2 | TGTGCCAGCAGCCCCGGGACTAGCAAGACCCAGTACTTC | CASSPGTSKTQYF
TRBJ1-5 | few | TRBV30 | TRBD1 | TGTGCCTGGAGTGTTGGACAGGGGGCTGGTCAGCCCCAGCATTTT | CAWSVGQGAGQPQHF
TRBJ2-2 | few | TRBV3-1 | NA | TGTGCCAGCAGAGACGCGGGGTCCGGGGAGCTGTTTTTT | CASRDAGSGELFF
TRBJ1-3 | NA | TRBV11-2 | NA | TGTGCCAGCAGCCCCCGGAGGGCCGCCTCTGGAAACACCATATATTTT | CASSPRRAASGNTIYF
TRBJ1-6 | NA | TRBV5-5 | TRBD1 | TGTGCCAGCAGCTTGGCCCGGACAGGGTGGAATTCACCCCTCCACTTT | CASSLARTGWNSPLHF
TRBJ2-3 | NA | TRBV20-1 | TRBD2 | TGCAGTGCTAGACGACTAGCGGGACCCACAGATACGCAGTATTTT | CSARRLAGPTDTQYF
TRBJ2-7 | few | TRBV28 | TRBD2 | TGTGCCAGCAGTTTAACAAATACCGGACTAGCGGGAGGAAGAATCTACGAGCAGTACTTC | CASSLTNTGLAGGRIYEQYF
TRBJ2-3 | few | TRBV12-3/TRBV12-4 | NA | TGTGCCAGCAGTTTAGTGGCCAGGGGTACGCAGTATTTT | CASSLVARGTQYF
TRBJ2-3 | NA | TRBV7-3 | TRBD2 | TGTGCCAGCAGCCCGGCCTTCGGGGGGGGCACAGATACGCAGTATTTT | CASSPAFGGGTDTQYF
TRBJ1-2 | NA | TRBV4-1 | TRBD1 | TGCGCCAGCAGCCAGGGACAGGGGGCAGCAGGCTACACCTTC | CASSQGQGAAGYTF
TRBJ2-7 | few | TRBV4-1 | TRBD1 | TGCGCCAGCAGCCGACTCGCCTCCGGGACAGGGCTCTTCTACGAGCAGTACTTC | CASSRLASGTGLFYEQYF
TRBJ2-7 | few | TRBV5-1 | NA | TGCGCCAGCAGCTCGGACGGGATTTCCTACGAGCAGTACTTC | CASSSDGISYEQYF
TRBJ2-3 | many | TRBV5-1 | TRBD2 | TGCGCCAGCTCCTCTAGCGGGGGAGGCACAGATACGCAGTATTTT | CASSSSGGGTDTQYF
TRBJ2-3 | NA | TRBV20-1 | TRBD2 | TGCAGTGCTGGCAAGGGGACTAGCAGACGCACAGATACGCAGTATTTT | CSAGKGTSRRTDTQYF
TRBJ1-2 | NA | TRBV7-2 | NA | TGTGCCAGCAGCGCTCCTGGGGGGCCCTATGACCCCTATGGCTACACCTTC | CASSAPGGPYDPYGYTF
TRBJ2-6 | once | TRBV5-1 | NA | TGCGCCAGCAGCTTGTGGTCAGGGGCCAACGTCCTGACTTTC | CASSLWSGANVLTF
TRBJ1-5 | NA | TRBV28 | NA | TGTGCCAGCAGCCCTTCAGGGCTAACCCTTAGCAATCAGCCCCAGCATTTT | CASSPSGLTLSNQPQHF
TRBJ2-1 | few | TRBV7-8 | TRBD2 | TGTGCCAGCAGCCGTTGGACTAGCGGACCTTACAATGAGCAGTTCTTC | CASSRWTSGPYNEQFF
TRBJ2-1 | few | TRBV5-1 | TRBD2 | TGCGCCAGCAGCTTGGCTAGTAGCGGGGGCCAAGAGCAGTTCTTC | CASSLASSGGQEQFF
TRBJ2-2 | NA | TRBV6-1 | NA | TGTGCCAGCAGCCCTACCCGGGCGGGGACCGGGGAGCTGTTTTTT | CASSPTRAGTGELFF
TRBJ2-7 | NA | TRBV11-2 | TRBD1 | TGTGCCAGCAGCTTAGAAATCCGGGACAGGGCCTACGAGCAGTACTTC | CASSLEIRDRAYEQYF
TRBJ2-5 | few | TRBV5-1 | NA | TGCGCCAGCAGCCTGGGAGGAGCGGCTCAAGAGACCCAGTACTTC | CASSLGGAAQETQYF
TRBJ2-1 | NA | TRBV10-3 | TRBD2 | TGTGCCATCAGCCCGACTAGCGGGGGCCCCTACAATGAGCAGTTCTTC | CAISPTSGGPYNEQFF
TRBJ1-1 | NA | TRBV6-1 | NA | TGTGCCAGCAGCGAAACCGGGACGGGGAACACTGAAGCTTTCTTT | CASSETGTGNTEAFF
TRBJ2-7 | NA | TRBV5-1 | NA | TGCGCCAGCAGCTTTCAAGGCGTATCCTCCTACGAGCAGTACTTC | CASSFQGVSSYEQYF
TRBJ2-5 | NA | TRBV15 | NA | TGTGCCACCAGCAGAGACGTCAAAGAGACCCAGTACTTC | CATSRDVKETQYF
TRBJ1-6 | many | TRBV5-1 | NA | TGCGCCAGCAGCCGGGACTCCTATAATTCACCCCTCCACTTT | CASSRDSYNSPLHF
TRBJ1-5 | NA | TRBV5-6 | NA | TGTGCCAGCAGCCCGAACAGGGCATGGCCCCAGCATTTT | CASSPNRAWPQHF
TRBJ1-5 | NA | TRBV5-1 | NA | TGCGCCAGCAGCTTGGAGGCAGGGATACAGCCCCAGCATTTT | CASSLEAGIQPQHF
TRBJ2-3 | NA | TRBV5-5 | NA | TGTGCCAGCAGCTTGCTGGCAGGGCCTAGCACAGATACGCAGTATTTT | CASSLLAGPSTDTQYF
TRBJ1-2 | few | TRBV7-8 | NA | TGTGCCAGCAGCCCTACCGGACGGACCTATGGCTACACCTTC | CASSPTGRTYGYTF
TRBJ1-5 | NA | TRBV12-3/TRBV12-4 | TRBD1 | TGTGCCAGCAGAATACAGGGGTATAGCAATCAGCCCCAGCATTTT | CASRIQGYSNQPQHF
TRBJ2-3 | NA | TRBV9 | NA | TGTGCCAGCAGCGTAACCAGGGACGCCCCAGCAGATACGCAGTATTTT | CASSVTRDAPADTQYF
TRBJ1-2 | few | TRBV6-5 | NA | TGTGCCAGCAGTTACTCGAAGCGGGCAGGGTTGGGGTATGGCTACACCTTC | CASSYSKRAGLGYGYTF
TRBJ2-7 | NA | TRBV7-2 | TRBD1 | TGTGCCAGCACCTTCGACAGGGGCGGGTCCTACGAGCAGTACTTC | CASTFDRGGSYEQYF
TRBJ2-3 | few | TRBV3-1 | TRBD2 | TGTGCCAGCAGCCAAGTTAATAGCGGGATTGATACGCAGTATTTT | CASSQVNSGIDTQYF
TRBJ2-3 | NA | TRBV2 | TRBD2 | TGTGCCAGCAGTGAAGCCCCGGGACTAGCGATTGCAGATACGCAGTATTTT | CASSEAPGLAIADTQYF
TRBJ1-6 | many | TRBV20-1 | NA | TGCAGTGCCAAACCACTGGGGGAGACTAATTCACCCCTCCACTTT | CSAKPLGETNSPLHF